These 27 T cell receptor beta chains originate from one sample sequenced in a study of T-cell memory formation after mild COVID-19. Via MiXCR, TCRdb re-called the 5' RACE reads, giving one row per CDR3 protein. The repertoire consists of tens of thousands of distinct CDR3 sequences, with more than 11% occurring once and the leading ten covering 31%. The material sequenced was PBMCs or a T cell subset sorted from them (not recorded which). These receptors all come from an adult woman who had mild COVID-19 (a few samples of this study predate the infection). Cell type and time point are not known.

This clonotype was recorded at least ten times. The V gene is TRBV20-1, the J gene TRBJ2-1, with 9 bases aligning to TRBD2. The CDR3 contains 16 residues. Germline V gene data show CDR1 as DFQATT and CDR2 as SNEGSKA (reference sequence). The V and J ends lost 1 base and 8 bases, in that order; junction bases with no gene match: 12. The CDR3 is CSARVFGAGGIYEQFF. The CDR3 DNA follows: TGCAGTGCTAGAGTTTTCGGAGCGGGAGGAATATATGAGCAGTTCTTC.

This clonotype was counted a few times. This rearrangement joins TRBV7-9 to TRBJ2-7, with TRBD1 matching over 9 bases. This CDR3 comprises 14 residues. V lost 4 bases, J lost 5 bases, and 6 bases stayed unmatched. Germline V gene data show CDR1 as SEHNR and CDR2 as FQNEAQ (reference sequence). The CDR3 DNA reads as TGTGCCAGCAGCTCCCGGACAGGGGACCACGAGCAGTACTTC. This encodes CASSSRTGDHEQYF. Full variable domain (rest looked up from reference TRBV7-9 and TRBJ2-7): DTGVSQNPRHKITKRGQNVTFRCDPISEHNRLYWYRQTLGQGPEFLTYFQNEAQLEKSRLLSDRFSAERPKGSFSTLEIQRTEQGDSAMYLCASSSRTGDHEQYFGPGTRLTVT.

This clonotype occurred a few times. The chain is built from TRBV9 and TRBJ2-3, with D tentatively TRBD2 (7 bases). V lost 3 bases and J 2 bases, leaving 19 bases between the germline ends. From germline, CDR1 is SGDLS and CDR2 YYNGEE. CDR3 length: 17 residues. The chain's CDR3 is CASSDPWGGGTTDTQYF. The CDR3 nucleotides are TGTGCCAGCAGCGACCCCTGGGGGGGGGGCACCACAGATACGCAGTATTTT.

This clonotype turned up a few times. V is TRBV2 and J is TRBJ2-3; 9 nucleotides match TRBD1. The germline V gene has CDR1 SNHLY and CDR2 FYNNEI. Trimming took 11 bases from V and 6 from J; bases not matched to a gene: 12. The CDR3 extends over 14 amino acids. The CDR3 loop is CAVTGDREWDTQYF. In DNA form, the CDR3 reads TGTGCCGTGACGGGGGACAGGGAGTGGGATACGCAGTATTTT.

The gene calls are TRBV13 and TRBJ1-1; D gene unclear. V gave up 5 bases and J gave up 7 bases, with 11 bases separating them. Germline assignment: CDR1 PRHDT and CDR2 FYEKMQ (reference sequence). CDR3 size: 12 residues. The CDR3 coding sequence is TGTGCCAGCAGCGTTAATGGATATGAAGCTTTCTTT. Translation gives CASSVNGYEAFF.

A few counts support this clonotype. The chain recombines TRBV10-3 with TRBJ2-5; TRBD2 matches at 12 bases. CDR1 ENHRY and CDR2 SYGVKD come from the germline V gene. The CDR3 extends over 19 amino acids. The ends lost 2 bases at V and 0 bases at J; junction bases unmatched: 10. The CDR3 region is CAISEKRLAGGPYQETQYF. CDR3 sequence (DNA): TGTGCCATCAGTGAGAAGCGGCTAGCGGGAGGGCCGTACCAAGAGACCCAGTACTTC.

The chain links TRBV7-8 to TRBJ2-7, with a tentative D call TRBD1 (6 bases). V gave up 7 bases and J gave up 0 bases, with 13 bases separating them. Germline loops: CDR1 SGHVS, CDR2 FQNEAQ. CDR3 length: 14 residues. This CDR3 reads CASIRGRGSYEQYF. The CDR3 DNA is TGTGCCAGCATCCGCGGCAGGGGCTCCTACGAGCAGTACTTC.

V usage is TRBV7-2 and J usage is TRBJ1-5; D is undetermined. The CDR3 has 13 residues. The germline V gene has CDR1 SGHTA and CDR2 FQGNSA. Trimming stripped 5 bases from V and 1 base from J, with 6 bases between. The CDR3 nucleotides read TGTGCCAGCAGCGGTACCAGCAATCAGCCCCAGCATTTT. Translation: CASSGTSNQPQHF.

The chain links TRBV5-5 to TRBJ1-6; 8 bases fit TRBD1. The CDR3 loop spans 16 amino acids. Per the germline V gene, CDR1 is SGHKS and CDR2 is YYEKEE (reference sequence). V shed 7 bases, J shed 0 bases, and the junction held 6 bases outside the gene matches. The CDR3 loop is CASRQGQSSYNSPLHF. The DNA of the CDR3 is TGTGCCAGCCGACAGGGGCAAAGCTCCTATAATTCACCCCTCCACTTT.

The sample holds a few counts of this clonotype. The chain couples TRBV9 to TRBJ1-1; weak D call: TRBD1 (5 bases). V was clipped by 5 bases and J by 6 bases, with 14 bases between them. CDR1 SGDLS and CDR2 YYNGEE come from the germline V gene. This CDR3 has 13 amino acids. In DNA, the CDR3 is TGTGCCAGCAGTGATAACGGGGACTCTGAAGCTTTCTTT. Translation: CASSDNGDSEAFF.

The CDR3 region has the DNA TGTGCCAGCAGCGTAGCGTTCACCCCTTCGGATGAGCAGTTCTTC. Protein: CASSVAFTPSDEQFF. The chain uses TRBV9 and TRBJ2-1; D gene uncertain. The germline gives CDR1 SGDLS, CDR2 YYNGEE. CDR3 length: 15 residues. The V gene lost 0 bases and the J gene lost 8 bases, with 15 bases spanning the gap.

This clonotype was picked up a small number of times. The chain combines TRBV5-1 with TRBJ2-7; a weak D match, TRBD2 (6 bases). The CDR3 is 16 amino acids. Looked up from germline, CDR1 is SGHRS and CDR2 is YFSETQ. The V end was cut by 4 bases, the J end by 4 bases, with 21 bases between. The CDR3 DNA follows: TGCGCCAGCAGCCTGGGCGGTGGCACCGGGACTTACGAGCAGTACTTC. Residues: CASSLGGGTGTYEQYF.

At least ten counts were recorded for this clonotype. The chain is built from TRBV11-3 and TRBJ2-5, with D possibly matching TRBD2 (6 bases). V lost 6 bases, J lost 5 bases, and 10 bases lay in between. The CDR3 runs 12 residues. Looked up from germline, CDR1 is SGHNT and CDR2 is YENEEA. CDR3 in DNA: TGTGCCAGCAGTTACGGAGGGGAGACCCAGTACTTC. This encodes CASSYGGETQYF.

This clonotype was detected a few times. V gene TRBV30 combines with J gene TRBJ2-7; 7 bases match TRBD1. The CDR3 consists of 15 residues. The V gene's germline CDR1 is GTSNPN and CDR2 SVGIG (reference sequence). V lost 2 bases, J lost 0 bases, and 7 bases stayed unmatched. The CDR3 nucleotides are TGTGCCTGGAGTCCCGACAGGGCGAGCTCCTACGAGCAGTACTTC. It codes for CAWSPDRASSYEQYF.

The rearrangement joins TRBV20-1 to TRBJ2-5; 9 bases fit TRBD1. There are 16 residues in the CDR3. The V gene end was trimmed by 0 bases and the J gene end by 4 bases; junction bases not matched to a gene: 9. Germline CDR1 and CDR2: DFQATT and SNEGSKA (reference sequence). Here the CDR3 reads CSARDLGTGLLETQYF. In DNA form, the CDR3 reads TGCAGTGCTAGAGATTTGGGGACAGGGTTGTTAGAGACCCAGTACTTC.

In DNA, the CDR3 is TGTGCCAGCAGCCTAAAGGAGGGGTGGACTGAAGCTTTCTTT. Protein product: CASSLKEGWTEAFF. The chain has TRBV4-2 and TRBJ1-1; the D gene is possibly TRBD1 (5 bases). Deletions cut 4 bases from V and 5 bases from J, with 14 bases between. CDR1 and CDR2 (germline): LGHNA, YNFKEQ. The length of the CDR3 is 14 residues.

The rearrangement uses TRBV7-6 and TRBJ2-5; 8 bases line up with TRBD1. This CDR3 comprises 15 residues. The ends lost 8 bases at V and 2 bases at J; junction bases unmatched: 10. Germline V CDR1 and CDR2: SGHVS, FNYEAQ. The CDR3 loop reads CASQGAPNPQETQYF. CDR3 DNA: TGTGCCAGCCAGGGGGCACCGAATCCTCAAGAGACCCAGTACTTC.

This clonotype was found a few times. The rearrangement uses TRBV12-3 or TRBV12-4 and TRBJ2-3, with TRBD2 matching 10 bases. The CDR3 has 18 amino acids. V was clipped by 6 bases and J by 0 bases; unmatched bases: 12. The CDR3 DNA sequence: TGTGCCAGCAGCTCCGCTACTAGCGGGAAGACTAGCACAGATACGCAGTATTTT. Its translation is CASSSATSGKTSTDTQYF.

This clonotype was picked up a small number of times. The chain joins TRBV9 to TRBJ2-4; D remains unclear. The V end lost 0 bases, the J end lost 1 base, and 5 bases lay between the germline ends. The CDR3 extends over 14 amino acids. The germline CDR1 and CDR2 sequences are SGDLS and YYNGEE. The CDR3 loop reads CASSVVGAKNIQYF. The DNA for the CDR3 is TGTGCCAGCAGCGTAGTGGGGGCCAAAAACATTCAGTACTTC.

This clonotype was observed a handful of times. The chain employs TRBV6-5 and TRBJ2-1, with a possible D match to TRBD2 (6 bases). The V gene's germline CDR1 is MNHEY and CDR2 SVGAGI. Trimming removed 4 bases from V and 0 bases from J, with 10 bases in between. This CDR3 region has 15 residues. The DNA for the CDR3 is TGTGCCAGCAGTTCGGGAGTTAGCTCCTACAATGAGCAGTTCTTC. It yields the protein CASSSGVSSYNEQFF.

V is TRBV27 and J is TRBJ2-7, with 9 bases that match TRBD1. This CDR3 has 15 amino acids. The germline V gene encodes CDR1 MNHEY and CDR2 SMNVEV (reference sequence). The V and J ends lost 4 bases and 3 bases, in that order; junction bases with no gene match: 7. In DNA form, the CDR3 reads TGTGCCAGCAGTTCACCCGGGACAGGGTACTACGAGCAGTACTTC. Its translation is CASSSPGTGYYEQYF.

In its sample, this clonotype was seen a few times. V gene TRBV5-6 combines with J gene TRBJ1-5, with D maybe TRBD1 (5 bases). Trimming took off 0 bases at V and 6 bases at J, with 13 bases between the two ends. Germline CDR1 is SGHDT and CDR2 is YYEEEE. The CDR3 extends over 15 amino acids. CDR3 in DNA: TGTGCCAGCAGCTTGGGCCAAGGGGTGGCTCAGCCCCAGCATTTT. Its translation is CASSLGQGVAQPQHF.

The genes are TRBV5-1 and TRBJ2-1, with D possibly being TRBD1 (7 bases). CDR3 length: 14 residues. CDR1 is SGHRS, CDR2 YFSETQ, per germline. The V end was cut by 7 bases, the J end by 6 bases, with 17 bases between. In DNA form, the CDR3 reads TGCGCCAGCCGACAGGGAATGGGGGGCAATGAGCAGTTCTTC. Residues: CASRQGMGGNEQFF.

The V call is TRBV10-2, the J call TRBJ2-5, with D perhaps TRBD1 (6 bases). The CDR3 consists of 14 residues. Deletions cut 7 bases from V and 3 bases from J, with 15 bases between. The germline V gene has CDR1 WSHSY and CDR2 SAAADI. The CDR3 DNA sequence: TGCGCCAGCACCCAGGACAGTTGGGAAGAGACCCAGTACTTC. It encodes CASTQDSWEETQYF.

The chain couples TRBV20-1 to TRBJ2-3, with 7 bases identical to TRBD2. Looked up from germline, CDR1 is DFQATT and CDR2 is SNEGSKA (reference sequence). The CDR3 runs to 13 residues. The trim removed 6 bases at V and 3 bases at J, leaving 6 bases unmatched. DNA for the CDR3: TGCAGTGCGGAGGGAGGGAAGACAGATACGCAGTATTTT. Protein product: CSAEGGKTDTQYF.

This clonotype was observed a few times. The gene calls are TRBV7-9 and TRBJ1-2, with D possibly matching TRBD1 (5 bases). Trimming cost V 6 bases and J 8 bases, with 16 bases left between them. Germline V CDR1 and CDR2: SEHNR, FQNEAQ (reference sequence). This CDR3 comprises 13 residues. The CDR3 DNA sequence: TGTGCCAGCAGATCTACAGGTCTGGGGGGCTACACCTTC. It encodes CASRSTGLGGYTF.

As concerns this clonotype: Relative to the germline gene, one junction end is altered; a read error may explain this. The rearrangement uses TRBV13 and TRBJ2-7; a weak D match, TRBD1 (6 bases). CDR1 PRHDT and CDR2 FYEKMQ come from the germline V gene (reference sequence). The CDR3 extends over 15 amino acids. CDR3 in DNA: TGTGCCAGCAGCTTAGCGGGACACATTCCCTACGCGCAGTACTTC. It yields the protein CASSLAGHIPYAQYF.